The T cell receptor (beta chain) under discussion was sequenced for a study of cytomegalovirus exposure and HLA in healthy donors. Between the trimmed V and J ends, which lost 4 bases and 5 bases, there was a span of 14 bases. This CDR3 region has 14 residues. CDR1 MNHEY and CDR2 SVGAGI come from the germline V gene. It was with 60 Vbeta and 13 Jbeta primers that the PCR ran. Some clones are missing from TCRdb's copy, which holds only in-frame ones; the method was immunoSEQ multiplex PCR. The sample data list about 140,000 clones. The source is a woman under 30 in good health and CMV-seronegative. This chain uses TRBV6-5 with TRBJ1-2, with D unresolved. The sequenced material came from PBMCs. The CDR3 here is CASSSSRENYGYTF. The DNA for the CDR3 is TGTGCCAGCAGTTCGTCACGGGAAAATTATGGCTACACCTTC.